This T cell receptor beta chain was found in a study of breast tumors, draining lymph nodes, adjacent tissues. Breast cancer patients provided tissue from their axillary draining lymph nodes. TCRdb analysed the multiplex PCR reads with MiXCR anew, one entry per CDR3 protein. This table holds 200,000 to 250,000 distinct CDR3 sequences, about a third found once. The CDR3 sequence is 15 residues long. The germline V gene encodes CDR1 KGHSH and CDR2 LQKENI. V lost 3 bases to trimming and J lost 6 bases, with 15 bases between them. This clonotype has ten or more counts. Sequences were obtained from axillary lymph node tissue. The TCR originated in a female donor with breast cancer. Some clones in this sample may be carry-over from other donors' samples. V usage is TRBV18 and J usage is TRBJ2-1, with a weak D call TRBD2 (6 bases). CDR3 coding DNA: TGTGCCAGCTCACCGGGGGGACGGGGCCCCAATGAGCAGTTCTTC. It codes for CASSPGGRGPNEQFF. Variable domain in full (rest from reference TRBV18 and TRBJ2-1): NAGVMQNPRHLVRRRGQEARLRCSPMKGHSHVYWYRQLPEEGLKFMVYLQKENIIDESGMPKERFSAEFPKEGPSILRIQQVVRGDSAAYFCASSPGGRGPNEQFFGPGTRLTVL.